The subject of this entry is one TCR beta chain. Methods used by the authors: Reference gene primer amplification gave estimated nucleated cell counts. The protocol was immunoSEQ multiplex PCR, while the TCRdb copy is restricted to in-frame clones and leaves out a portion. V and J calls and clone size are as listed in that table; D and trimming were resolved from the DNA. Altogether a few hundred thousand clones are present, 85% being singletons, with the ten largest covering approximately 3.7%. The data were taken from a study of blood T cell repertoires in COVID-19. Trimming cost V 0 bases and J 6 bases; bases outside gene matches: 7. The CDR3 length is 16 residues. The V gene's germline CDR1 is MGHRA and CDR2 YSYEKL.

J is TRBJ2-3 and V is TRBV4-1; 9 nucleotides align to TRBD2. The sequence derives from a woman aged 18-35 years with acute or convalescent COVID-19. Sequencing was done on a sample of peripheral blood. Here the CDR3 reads CASSQDSTSGWDTQYF. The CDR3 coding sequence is TGCGCCAGCAGCCAAGATTCTACTAGCGGGTGGGATACGCAGTATTTT.